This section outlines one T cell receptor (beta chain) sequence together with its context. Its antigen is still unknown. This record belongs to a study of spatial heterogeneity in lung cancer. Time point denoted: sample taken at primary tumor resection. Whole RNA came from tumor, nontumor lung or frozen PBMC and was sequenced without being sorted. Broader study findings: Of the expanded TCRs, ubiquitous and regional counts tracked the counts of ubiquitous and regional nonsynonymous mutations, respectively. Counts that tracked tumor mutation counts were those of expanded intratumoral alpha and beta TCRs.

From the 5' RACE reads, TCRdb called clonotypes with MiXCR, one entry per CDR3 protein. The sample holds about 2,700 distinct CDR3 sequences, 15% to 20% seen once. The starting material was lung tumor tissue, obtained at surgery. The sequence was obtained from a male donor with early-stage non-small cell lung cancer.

This CDR3 reads CASSELTYPTGELFF. In nucleotides, the CDR3 is TGTGCCAGCAGTGAACTGACCTATCCCACCGGGGAGCTGTTTTTT. The chain combines TRBV2 with TRBJ2-2; D is undetermined. Trimming removed 2 bases at V and 4 bases at J, with 11 bases between. The CDR3 contains 15 residues. Germline V lookup: CDR1 SNHLY, CDR2 FYNNEI.